This T cell receptor beta chain was profiled in a study of PD-1 blockade in classical Hodgkin lymphoma. Points from the study as a whole: Partial responders and progressors had significantly lower baseline TCR diversity.

This clone appeared once. Its antigen is unknown. Each patient experienced a relapse that followed autologous stem cell transplantation, and brentuximab vedotin exposure varied. Complete response, partial response or progressive disease was recorded as best response. The protocol was immunoSEQ multiplex PCR, while the TCRdb copy is restricted to in-frame clones and leaves out a portion. The sample holds 20,000 to 30,000 clones, 60% to 80% seen once. The CDR3 totals 13 residues. Deletions cut 4 bases from V and 5 bases from J, with 10 bases between. Germline values: CDR1 SNHLY, CDR2 FYNNEI. The sample consisted of peripheral blood mononuclear cells (PBMCs), taken at baseline. The sequence derives from a human donor with classical Hodgkin lymphoma. The chain has TRBV2 and TRBJ2-3; tentatively, D is TRBD1 (6 bases). The CDR3 DNA sequence: TGTGCCAGCAGTGCGTCAGGGGAAGATACGCAGTATTTT. This gives the protein CASSASGEDTQYF.